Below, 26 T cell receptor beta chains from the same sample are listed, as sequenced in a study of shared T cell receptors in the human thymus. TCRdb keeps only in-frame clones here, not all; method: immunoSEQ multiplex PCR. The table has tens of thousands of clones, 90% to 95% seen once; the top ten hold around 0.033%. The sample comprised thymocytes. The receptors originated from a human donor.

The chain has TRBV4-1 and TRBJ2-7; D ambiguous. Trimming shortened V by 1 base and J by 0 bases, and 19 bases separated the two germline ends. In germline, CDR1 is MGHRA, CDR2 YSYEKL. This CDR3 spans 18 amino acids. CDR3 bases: TGCGCCAGCAGCCAAGCCCCCACCCGGGCCTCCCTCTCCTACGAGCAGTACTTC. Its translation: CASSQAPTRASLSYEQYF.

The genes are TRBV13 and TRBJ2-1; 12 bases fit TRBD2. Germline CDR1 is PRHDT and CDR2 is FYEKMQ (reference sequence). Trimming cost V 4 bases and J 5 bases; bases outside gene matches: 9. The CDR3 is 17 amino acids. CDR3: CASSSELAGGGDNEQFF. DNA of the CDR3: TGTGCCAGCAGCTCGGAACTAGCGGGGGGCGGGGACAATGAGCAGTTCTTC.

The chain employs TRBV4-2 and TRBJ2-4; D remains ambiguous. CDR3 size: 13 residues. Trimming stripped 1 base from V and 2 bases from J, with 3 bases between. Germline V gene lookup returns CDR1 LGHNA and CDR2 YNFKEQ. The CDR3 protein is CASSQGTKNIQYF. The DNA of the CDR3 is TGTGCCAGCAGCCAAGGTACCAAAAACATTCAGTACTTC.

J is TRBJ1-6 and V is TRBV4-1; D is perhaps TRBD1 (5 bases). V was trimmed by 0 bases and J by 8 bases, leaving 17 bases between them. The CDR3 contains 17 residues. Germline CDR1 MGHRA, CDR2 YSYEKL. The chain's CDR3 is CASSQEIKGIRDSPLHF. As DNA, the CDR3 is TGCGCCAGCAGCCAAGAGATTAAGGGGATTAGAGATTCACCCCTCCACTTT.

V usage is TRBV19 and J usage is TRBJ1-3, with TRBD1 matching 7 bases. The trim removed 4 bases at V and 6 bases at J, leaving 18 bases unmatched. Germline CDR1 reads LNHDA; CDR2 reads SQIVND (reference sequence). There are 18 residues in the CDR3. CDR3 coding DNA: TGTGCCAGTAGTAAAAACCACCAAGGACAGGCGGTTGAAAACACCATATATTTT. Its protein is CASSKNHQGQAVENTIYF. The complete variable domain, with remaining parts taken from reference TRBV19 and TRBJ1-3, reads DGGITQSPKYLFRKEGQNVTLSCEQNLNHDAMYWYRQDPGQGLRLIYYSQIVNDFQKGDIAEGYSVSREKKESFPLTVTSAQKNPTAFYLCASSKNHQGQAVENTIYFGEGSWLTVV.

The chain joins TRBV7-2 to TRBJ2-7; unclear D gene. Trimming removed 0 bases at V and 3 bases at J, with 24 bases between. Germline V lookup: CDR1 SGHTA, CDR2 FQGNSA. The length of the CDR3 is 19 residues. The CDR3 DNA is TGTGCCAGCAGCTTAGCGCCAAAGATCCCCTTTACACCTTACTACGAGCAGTACTTC. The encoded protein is CASSLAPKIPFTPYYEQYF.

DNA of the CDR3: TGTGCCAGCAGCTCGGTAAGGGGCACTGAAGCTTTCTTT. Translation gives CASSSVRGTEAFF. The chain uses TRBV7-2 and TRBJ1-1, with D possibly being TRBD1 (5 bases). V was trimmed by 4 bases and J by 4 bases, leaving 10 bases between them. This CDR3 is 13 amino acids long. CDR1 is SGHTA and CDR2 is FQGNSA in the germline V gene.

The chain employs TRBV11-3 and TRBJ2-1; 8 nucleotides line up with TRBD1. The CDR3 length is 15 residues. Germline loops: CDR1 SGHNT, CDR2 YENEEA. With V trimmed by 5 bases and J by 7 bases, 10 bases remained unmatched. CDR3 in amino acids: CASSLGGQESNEQFF. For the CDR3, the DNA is TGTGCCAGCAGCCTAGGGGGACAGGAGTCGAATGAGCAGTTCTTC.

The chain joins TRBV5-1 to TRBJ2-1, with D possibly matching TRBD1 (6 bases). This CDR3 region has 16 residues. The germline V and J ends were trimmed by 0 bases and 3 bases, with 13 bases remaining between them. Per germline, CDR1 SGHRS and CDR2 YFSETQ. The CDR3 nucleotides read TGCGCCAGCAGCTTGGGGTGCGACAGGTGCTACAATGAGCAGTTCTTC. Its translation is CASSLGCDRCYNEQFF.

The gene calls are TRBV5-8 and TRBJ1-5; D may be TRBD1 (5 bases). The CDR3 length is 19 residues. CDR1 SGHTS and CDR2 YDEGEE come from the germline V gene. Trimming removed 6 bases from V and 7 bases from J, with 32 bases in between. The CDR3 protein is CASTPSFIGGGKDQQPQHF. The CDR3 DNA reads TGTGCCAGCACCCCCTCATTCATTGGGGGGGGAAAAGATCAGCAGCCCCAGCATTTT.

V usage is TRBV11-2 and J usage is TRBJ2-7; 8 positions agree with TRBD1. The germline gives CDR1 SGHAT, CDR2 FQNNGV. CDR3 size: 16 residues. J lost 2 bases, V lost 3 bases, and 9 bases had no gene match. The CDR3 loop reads CASSFELDREAYEQYF. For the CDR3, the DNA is TGTGCCAGCAGCTTTGAGTTGGACAGGGAGGCCTACGAGCAGTACTTC.

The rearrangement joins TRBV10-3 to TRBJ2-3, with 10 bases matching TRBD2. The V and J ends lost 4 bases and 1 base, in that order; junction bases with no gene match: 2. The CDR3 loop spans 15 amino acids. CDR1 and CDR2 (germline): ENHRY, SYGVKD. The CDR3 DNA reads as TGTGCCATCAGTGTCACTAGCGGGGGCACAGATACGCAGTATTTT. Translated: CAISVTSGGTDTQYF.

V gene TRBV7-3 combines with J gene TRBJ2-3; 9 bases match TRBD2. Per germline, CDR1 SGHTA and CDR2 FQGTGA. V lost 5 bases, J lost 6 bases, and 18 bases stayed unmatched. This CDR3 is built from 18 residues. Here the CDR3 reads CASSPLRPSGVRGDTQYF. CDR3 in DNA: TGTGCCAGCAGCCCCCTGAGGCCTAGCGGGGTGAGGGGGGATACGCAGTATTTT.

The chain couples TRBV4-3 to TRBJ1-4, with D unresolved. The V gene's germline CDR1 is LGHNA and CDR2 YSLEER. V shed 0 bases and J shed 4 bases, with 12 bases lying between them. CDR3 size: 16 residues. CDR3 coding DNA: TGCGCCAGCAGCCAAGAGTTGCGGCAGTATAATGAAAAACTGTTTTTT. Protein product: CASSQELRQYNEKLFF.

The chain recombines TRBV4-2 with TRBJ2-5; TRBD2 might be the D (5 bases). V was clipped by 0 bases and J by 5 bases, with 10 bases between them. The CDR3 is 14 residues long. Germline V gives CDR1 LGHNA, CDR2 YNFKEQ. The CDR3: CASSQDRVAETQYF. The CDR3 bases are TGTGCCAGCAGCCAAGATCGCGTAGCGGAGACCCAGTACTTC.

The CDR3 nucleotides read TGTGCCAGCACCGGGACCGCTCATCGATCGAACACTGAAGCTTTCTTT. It encodes CASTGTAHRSNTEAFF. The chain couples TRBV7-2 to TRBJ1-1; the D gene is possibly TRBD1 (5 bases). Germline V gene lookup returns CDR1 SGHTA and CDR2 FQGNSA. The CDR3 runs to 16 residues. Trimming left V 7 bases short and J 1 base short, with 19 bases between.

The CDR3 DNA is TGTGCCAGCAAGACTGGGGGAGAGACCCAGTACTTC. Translation: CASKTGGETQYF. This sequence joins TRBV27 and TRBJ2-5; D could derive from TRBD1 or TRBD2 (5 bases each). Per the germline V gene, CDR1 is MNHEY and CDR2 is SMNVEV (reference sequence). This CDR3 region has 12 residues. V shed 7 bases and J shed 4 bases, with 10 bases lying between them.

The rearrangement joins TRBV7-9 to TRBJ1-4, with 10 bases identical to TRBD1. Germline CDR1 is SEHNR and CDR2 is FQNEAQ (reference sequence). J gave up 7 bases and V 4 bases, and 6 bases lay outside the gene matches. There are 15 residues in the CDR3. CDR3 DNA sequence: TGTGCCAGCAGCTCAGACAGGGGGCGCGGTGAAAAACTGTTTTTT. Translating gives CASSSDRGRGEKLFF.

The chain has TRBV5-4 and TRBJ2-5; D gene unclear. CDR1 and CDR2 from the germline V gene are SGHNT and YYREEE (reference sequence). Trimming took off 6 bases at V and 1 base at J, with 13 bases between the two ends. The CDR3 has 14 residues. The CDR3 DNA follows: TGTGCCAGCAACAACGGGCCGTTCCAAGAGACCCAGTACTTC. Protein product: CASNNGPFQETQYF. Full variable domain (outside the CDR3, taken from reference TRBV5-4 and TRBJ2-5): ETGVTQSPTHLIKTRGQQVTLRCSSQSGHNTVSWYQQALGQGPQFIFQYYREEENGRGNFPPRFSGLQFPNYSSELNVNALELDDSALYLCASNNGPFQETQYFGPGTRLLVL.

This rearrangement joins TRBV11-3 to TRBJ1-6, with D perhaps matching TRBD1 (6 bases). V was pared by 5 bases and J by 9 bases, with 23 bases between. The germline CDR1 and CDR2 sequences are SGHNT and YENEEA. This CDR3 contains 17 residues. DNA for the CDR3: TGTGCCAGCAGCCCACAGGGAGGGGTGTGCGCGGGTTCACCCCTCCACTTT. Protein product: CASSPQGGVCAGSPLHF.

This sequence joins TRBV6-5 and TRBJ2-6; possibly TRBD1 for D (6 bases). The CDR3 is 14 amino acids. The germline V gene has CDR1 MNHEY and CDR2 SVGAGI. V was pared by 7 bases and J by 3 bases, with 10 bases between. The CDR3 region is CASTGAGGANVLTF. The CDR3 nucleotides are TGTGCCAGCACAGGGGCAGGTGGGGCCAACGTCCTGACTTTC.

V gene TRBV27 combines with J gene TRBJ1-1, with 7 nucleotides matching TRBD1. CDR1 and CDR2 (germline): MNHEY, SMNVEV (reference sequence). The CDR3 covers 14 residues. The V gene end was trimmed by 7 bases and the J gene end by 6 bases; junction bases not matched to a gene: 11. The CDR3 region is CASTNRGDSSEAFF. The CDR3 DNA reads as TGTGCCAGCACCAACAGGGGCGATTCCTCTGAAGCTTTCTTT.

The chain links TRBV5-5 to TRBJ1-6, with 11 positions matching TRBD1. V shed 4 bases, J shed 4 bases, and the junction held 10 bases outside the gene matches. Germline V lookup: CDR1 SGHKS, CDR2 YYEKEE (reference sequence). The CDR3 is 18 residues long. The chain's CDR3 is CASSPSTWDRGYNSPLHF. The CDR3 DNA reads TGTGCCAGCAGCCCTTCGACCTGGGACAGGGGGTATAATTCACCCCTCCACTTT.

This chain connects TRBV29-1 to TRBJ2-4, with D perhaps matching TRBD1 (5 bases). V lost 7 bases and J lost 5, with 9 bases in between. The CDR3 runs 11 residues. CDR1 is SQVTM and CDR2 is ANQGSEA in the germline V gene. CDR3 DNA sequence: TGCAGCGGCGAGACAGAAAACATTCAGTACTTC. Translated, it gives CSGETENIQYF.

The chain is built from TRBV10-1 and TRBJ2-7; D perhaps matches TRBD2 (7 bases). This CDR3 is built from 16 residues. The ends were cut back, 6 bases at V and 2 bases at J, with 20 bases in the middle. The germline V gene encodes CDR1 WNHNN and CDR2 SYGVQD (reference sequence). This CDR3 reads CASRRNHGGPTYEQYF. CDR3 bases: TGCGCCAGCAGGAGAAACCACGGGGGGCCCACCTACGAGCAGTACTTC.

The CDR3 DNA sequence: TGTGCCAGCAGTTTACCCTACCTACAGGGGAATACCTACGAGCAGTACTTC. It encodes CASSLPYLQGNTYEQYF. J is TRBJ2-7 and V is TRBV27; 7 bases match TRBD1. The germline gives CDR1 MNHEY, CDR2 SMNVEV (reference sequence). Trimming cost V 2 bases and J 2 bases; bases outside gene matches: 12. The CDR3 sequence is 17 residues long.